This T cell receptor (beta chain) was retrieved from a study of shared clonotypes between healthy human individuals. Original processing notes: Because ImmunoSEQ provided only junction sequences with no quality scores, the filtering differed. Some clones are missing from TCRdb's copy, which holds only in-frame ones; the method was immunoSEQ multiplex PCR. V and J calls and clone size follow that table, whereas D and trimming were derived from the DNA. The data show about a million clones, approximately 80% seen once. Each of the donors was a healthy adult who was HIV-negative and had not had a recent acute infection or vaccination. Germline CDR1 and CDR2: SEHNR and FQNEAQ (reference sequence). V shed 1 base and J shed 1 base, with 10 bases lying between them. This CDR3 comprises 16 residues. This clone appeared many times. The sample carries other DNA sequences with the same CDR3.

This sequence joins TRBV7-9 and TRBJ2-2; D is unresolved. The sequenced sample was memory CD4+ T cells sorted from blood. Subset of the sample: CD45RA-negative fraction. The TCR comes from a man aged 18 to 29 in good health. This chain's CDR3 is CASSLEGSGNTGELFF. The CDR3 nucleotides read TGTGCCAGCAGCTTAGAAGGATCGGGGAACACCGGGGAGCTGTTTTTT. The complete variable domain, with remaining parts taken from reference TRBV7-9 and TRBJ2-2, reads DTGVSQNPRHKITKRGQNVTFRCDPISEHNRLYWYRQTLGQGPEFLTYFQNEAQLEKSRLLSDRFSAERPKGSFSTLEIQRTEQGDSAMYLCASSLEGSGNTGELFFGEGSRLTVL.